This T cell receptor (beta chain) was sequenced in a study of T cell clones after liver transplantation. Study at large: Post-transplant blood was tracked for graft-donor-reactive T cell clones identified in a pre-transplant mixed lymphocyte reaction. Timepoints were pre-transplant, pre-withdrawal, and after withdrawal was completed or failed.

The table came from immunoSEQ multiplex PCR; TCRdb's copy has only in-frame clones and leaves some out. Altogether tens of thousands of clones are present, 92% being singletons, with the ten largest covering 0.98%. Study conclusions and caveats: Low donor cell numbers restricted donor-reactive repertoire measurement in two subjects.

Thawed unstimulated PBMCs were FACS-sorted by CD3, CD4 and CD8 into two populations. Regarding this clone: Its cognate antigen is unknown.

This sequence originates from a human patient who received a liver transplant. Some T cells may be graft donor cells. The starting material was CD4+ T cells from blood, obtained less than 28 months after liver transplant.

CDR3 sequence: CASSYSRGASNQPQHF. CDR3 DNA sequence: TGTGCCAGCAGTTACTCGAGAGGGGCTAGCAATCAGCCCCAGCATTTT. This chain links TRBV6-6 with TRBJ1-5; weak D call: TRBD1 (5 bases). The V gene lost 0 bases and the J gene lost 0 bases, with 9 bases spanning the gap. There are 16 residues in the CDR3. Per germline, CDR1 MNHNY and CDR2 SVGAGI (reference sequence).